This T cell receptor (beta chain) stems from a study of T cell repertoires in cytomegalovirus infection. Study observations and caveats: Predominance within the ex vivo response was attributable to HLA-C-restricted CMV-specific TCR beta clonotypes.

Germline V gene sequence: CDR1 SGHVS, CDR2 FQNEAQ. The V end was cut by 5 bases, the J end by 3 bases, with 20 bases between. The CDR3 is 17 amino acids. TCRdb used MiXCR to reprocess the reads, holding one entry per CDR3 protein. Of 650,000 to 850,000 distinct CDR3 sequences in the sample, almost 30% were seen once. This clonotype was counted between two and nine times. No antigen is known for it. The TCR originated in a human donor in good health (CMV status not recorded). Some clones in this sample may be carry-over from other donors' samples. Here the sequenced sample was cultured CD8+ T cells from PBMCs, taken from culture after CMV antigen stimulation. The chain joins TRBV7-8 to TRBJ2-1, with TRBD1 as a possible D gene (5 bases). In DNA form, the CDR3 reads TGTGCCAGCAGCCCAGGGCTTAGCCAGAGCTTCTACAATGAGCAGTTCTTC. Protein: CASSPGLSQSFYNEQFF.